Presented here are 27 T cell receptor beta chains from one specimen sequenced in a study of control samples from healthy donors and cancer patients. Data came from immunoSEQ multiplex PCR; TCRdb stores just in-frame clones and leaves some out. The sample has about 140,000 clones, about nine tenths seen once. The sample taken for sequencing was blood. Receptors originate from a woman younger than 45 in good health.

The CDR3 reads CASSLESGRYEQFF. In DNA form, the CDR3 reads TGTGCCAGCAGCTTAGAGAGCGGGAGGTATGAGCAGTTCTTC. The chain employs TRBV7-9 and TRBJ2-1; 9 bases are a match to TRBD2. This CDR3 comprises 14 residues. V lost 1 base and J lost 8; bases outside the gene matches: 3. Germline assignment: CDR1 SEHNR and CDR2 FQNEAQ (reference sequence).

The rearrangement uses TRBV30 and TRBJ2-1; tentatively, D is TRBD2 (6 bases). The CDR3 covers 12 residues. The V and J ends lost 0 bases and 7 bases respectively, with 7 bases between them. Germline CDR1 is GTSNPN and CDR2 is SVGIG (reference sequence). In DNA form, the CDR3 reads TGTGCCTGGAGTGTACGGGGGAATGAGCAGTTCTTC. This gives the protein CAWSVRGNEQFF. Full variable domain (missing parts from reference TRBV30 and TRBJ2-1): SQTIHQWPATLVQPVGSPLSLECTVEGTSNPNLYWYRQAAGRGLQLLFYSVGIGQISSEVPQNLSASRPQDRQFILSSKKLLLSDSGFYLCAWSVRGNEQFFGPGTRLTVL.

DNA for the CDR3: TGTGCCAGCAGCCAAGTGTGGTCTAGCGGGAGGAACAATGAGCAGTTCTTC. The encoded protein is CASSQVWSSGRNNEQFF. The gene calls are TRBV3-1 (or the pseudogene TRBV3-2) and TRBJ2-1, with 11 bases aligning to TRBD2. The J segment lost 5 bases and the V segment lost 1 base, leaving 7 bases of the junction unmatched. The CDR3 has 17 residues. Germline lookup yields CDR1 LGHDT and CDR2 YNNKEL (reference sequence).

The chain has TRBV7-9 and TRBJ2-1; 11 positions match TRBD2. V was pared by 5 bases and J by 6 bases, with 6 bases of the junction left unmatched. CDR3 length: 15 residues. Germline V gene sequence: CDR1 SEHNR, CDR2 FQNEAQ (reference sequence). CDR3 nucleotide sequence: TGTGCCAGCAGCACCGGACTAGCGGGTGGCAATGAGCAGTTCTTC. Protein sequence: CASSTGLAGGNEQFF.

This chain joins TRBV5-1 and TRBJ1-4; a possible D gene is TRBD1 (5 bases). This CDR3 has 15 amino acids. Germline CDR1 SGHRS, CDR2 YFSETQ. V was trimmed by 3 bases and J by 5 bases, leaving 14 bases between them. The CDR3 here is CASSSRRGSNEKLFF. The CDR3 nucleotides read TGCGCCAGCAGCTCCCGTCGGGGGTCCAATGAAAAACTGTTTTTT.

The CDR3 here is CSVDTGDTDTQYF. The CDR3 region has the DNA TGCAGCGTTGATACCGGGGACACAGATACGCAGTATTTT. J is TRBJ2-3 and V is TRBV29-1, with a possible D match to TRBD2 (5 bases). Germline V gene lookup returns CDR1 SQVTM and CDR2 ANQGSEA. The CDR3 covers 13 residues. Trimming stripped 3 bases from V and 2 bases from J, with 9 bases between.

The chain couples TRBV9 to TRBJ1-2, with 9 bases matching TRBD1. Trimming removed 0 bases from V and 8 bases from J; junction bases left unmatched: 8. Germline CDR1 SGDLS, CDR2 YYNGEE. The CDR3 contains 15 residues. The CDR3 coding sequence is TGTGCCAGCAGCGTAGGAGGGACAGGGTTGGAAGGCTACACCTTC. This gives the protein CASSVGGTGLEGYTF.

This chain links TRBV21-1 with TRBJ1-1. TRBV21-1 is designated a pseudogene. CDR3 length: 14 residues. The CDR3 spells CASSPMRRNTEAFF. DNA for the CDR3: TGTGCCAGCAGCCCGATGCGGCGGAACACTGAAGCTTTCTTT.

The chain uses TRBV13 and TRBJ1-2; D not resolved. There are 13 residues in the CDR3. Trimming left V 2 bases short and J 6 bases short, with 10 bases between. The germline V gene encodes CDR1 PRHDT and CDR2 FYEKMQ (reference sequence). The DNA of the CDR3 is TGTGCCAGCAGCTTATCCCCCTCGGATGGCTACACCTTC. Translating gives CASSLSPSDGYTF.

The chain is built from TRBV7-3 and TRBJ2-1, with TRBD2 identical over 7 bases. The CDR3 covers 17 residues. With 5 bases clipped from V and 11 bases from J, the junction kept 21 bases outside the gene matches. Germline CDR1 is SGHTA and CDR2 is FQGTGA. This CDR3 reads CASSPNREGTINGKQFF. In nucleotides, the CDR3 is TGTGCCAGCAGCCCCAATAGGGAGGGGACCATCAACGGAAAGCAGTTCTTC.

V is TRBV6-1 and J is TRBJ1-2, with a tentative D call TRBD1 (6 bases). Germline V CDR1 and CDR2: MNHNS, SASEGT. CDR3 length: 14 residues. V was clipped by 0 bases and J by 4 bases, with 9 bases between them. CDR3 nucleotides: TGTGCCAGCAGTGAAGCGGGGGGGGCCTATGGCTACACCTTC. This sequence encodes CASSEAGGAYGYTF.

V is TRBV7-7 and J is TRBJ2-1; 13 nucleotides match TRBD2. Germline CDR1 and CDR2: SSHAT and FNYEAQ (reference sequence). V dropped 5 bases and J dropped 4; count of bases not matched to a gene: 2. The CDR3 consists of 15 residues. CDR3 amino acids: CASSTGLAGYNEQFF. CDR3 sequence (DNA): TGTGCCAGCAGCACGGGACTAGCGGGGTACAATGAGCAGTTCTTC.

The chain couples TRBV4-2 to TRBJ1-5; D gene uncertain. Trimming cost V 5 bases and J 5 bases, with 10 bases left between them. The CDR3 sequence is 13 residues long. Looked up from germline, CDR1 is LGHNA and CDR2 is YNFKEQ. The CDR3 DNA follows: TGTGCCAGCAGCGCCCTCCGTGATCAGCCCCAGCATTTT. This encodes CASSALRDQPQHF.

This clone was observed a handful of times. The genes are TRBV2 and TRBJ1-6; a possible D gene is TRBD1 (5 bases). V lost 7 bases and J lost 8, with 6 bases in between. Germline CDR1 and CDR2: SNHLY and FYNNEI. The CDR3 runs 11 residues. CDR3 bases: TGTGCCAGCACGGGGGATTCACCCCTCCACTTT. Amino acids: CASTGDSPLHF.

The gene calls are TRBV30 and TRBJ1-5, with 7 positions matching TRBD1. Per germline, CDR1 GTSNPN and CDR2 SVGIG (reference sequence). The CDR3 covers 13 residues. The trim removed 5 bases at V and 2 bases at J, leaving 3 bases unmatched. The chain's CDR3 is CAWDRAGNQPQHF. In DNA, the CDR3 is TGTGCCTGGGACAGGGCTGGCAATCAGCCCCAGCATTTT.

V gene TRBV6-4 combines with J gene TRBJ2-5; TRBD2 agrees at 9 bases. V shed 2 bases, J shed 3 bases, and the junction held 4 bases outside the gene matches. Germline CDR1 MRHNA, CDR2 SNTAGT. The CDR3 is 15 amino acids. The CDR3 here is CASSDGSGGEETQYF. CDR3 DNA sequence: TGTGCCAGCAGTGACGGTAGCGGGGGTGAAGAGACCCAGTACTTC.

V and J are TRBV2 and TRBJ1-2; the D is unclear. The CDR3 runs 14 residues. The germline gives CDR1 SNHLY, CDR2 FYNNEI. Trimming cost V 0 bases and J 8 bases, with 13 bases left between them. Written as DNA, the CDR3 is TGTGCCAGCAGTGAAGCGCTGTACTCCTACGGCTACACCTTC. Residues: CASSEALYSYGYTF.

V gene TRBV24-1 combines with J gene TRBJ2-1; 8 bases map to TRBD2. CDR1 is KGHDR, CDR2 SFDVKD, per germline. Losses at the gene ends were 7 bases for V and 6 bases for J; bases not matched to a gene: 7. This CDR3 contains 14 residues. The CDR3 DNA sequence: TGTGCCACCAGGGGGGGTGGGACTAGCAATGAGCAGTTCTTC. Its protein is CATRGGGTSNEQFF.

As concerns this clone: A read error may account for a junction end that differs from germline. The chain carries TRBV7-7 and TRBJ2-5, with D possibly matching TRBD2 (5 bases). The V gene's germline CDR1 is SSHAT and CDR2 FNYEAQ (reference sequence). The CDR3 runs to 15 residues. The CDR3 protein is CASSLARTSKETQYF. In DNA, the CDR3 is TGTGCTAGCAGCTTAGCGAGGACTTCAAAAGAGACCCAGTACTTC.

The rearrangement links TRBV5-1 to TRBJ2-1; 9 bases are shared with TRBD2. The V gene's germline CDR1 is SGHRS and CDR2 YFSETQ. The trim removed 0 bases at V and 8 bases at J, leaving 9 bases unmatched. The length of the CDR3 is 16 residues. This chain's CDR3 is CASSLGLAGGLDEQFF. The CDR3 region has the DNA TGCGCCAGCAGCTTGGGACTTGCGGGAGGGTTGGATGAGCAGTTCTTC.

This clone was seen a single time. The chain is built from TRBV23-1 and TRBJ1-3; 10 bases match TRBD1. TRBV23-1 is recorded as an ORF, its role being uncertain. The CDR3 extends over 15 amino acids. The ends lost 10 bases at V and 0 bases at J; junction bases unmatched: 6. DNA of the CDR3: TGCGCCAAGCCGGGACAGGGGTTCTCTGGAAACACCATATATTTT. Protein sequence: CAKPGQGFSGNTIYF.

The genes are TRBV7-9 and TRBJ2-5; 9 nucleotides agree with TRBD2. Looked up from germline, CDR1 is SEHNR and CDR2 is FQNEAQ (reference sequence). The CDR3 contains 15 residues. Trimming took 2 bases from V and 2 from J; bases not matched to a gene: 3. The CDR3 sequence: CASSLNAGGQETQYF. As DNA, the CDR3 is TGTGCCAGCAGCTTAAACGCGGGAGGGCAAGAGACCCAGTACTTC.

CDR3 in amino acids: CASSIGGQPQHF. The CDR3 coding sequence is TGTGCCAGTAGTATTGGGGGTCAGCCCCAGCATTTT. The rearrangement links TRBV19 to TRBJ1-5, with a weak D call TRBD1 (5 bases). The CDR3 spans 12 residues. CDR1 is LNHDA, CDR2 SQIVND, per germline (reference sequence). Deletions cut 3 bases from V and 6 bases from J, with 6 bases between.

This clone appeared a single time. This sequence joins TRBV30 and TRBJ1-2; D possibly corresponds to TRBD1 (5 bases). Trimming removed 4 bases from V and 7 bases from J, with 19 bases in between. The germline gives CDR1 GTSNPN, CDR2 SVGIG (reference sequence). The CDR3 consists of 14 residues. The CDR3 nucleotides are TGTGCCTGGATCCCTGGGGGGGTCGTGAGTGGCTACACCTTC. It codes for CAWIPGGVVSGYTF.

The chain has TRBV11-2 and TRBJ2-4, with TRBD2 matching 7 bases. V dropped 5 bases and J dropped 5; count of bases not matched to a gene: 6. From germline, CDR1 is SGHAT and CDR2 FQNNGV. CDR3 length equals 14 residues. DNA for the CDR3: TGTGCCAGCAGCGAACTAGCGCGGGAAAACATTCAGTACTTC. Translating it yields CASSELARENIQYF.

V usage is TRBV27 and J usage is TRBJ1-2, with D possibly being TRBD1 (5 bases). Per germline, CDR1 MNHEY and CDR2 SMNVEV (reference sequence). The germline V and J ends were trimmed by 6 bases and 5 bases, with 16 bases remaining between them. The CDR3 covers 14 residues. The CDR3 region is CASSQELGRYGYTF. The CDR3 DNA reads as TGTGCCAGCAGCCAAGAGCTGGGGCGGTATGGCTACACCTTC.

The rearrangement uses TRBV12-3 or TRBV12-4 and TRBJ2-7, with D uncertain. This CDR3 spans 13 amino acids. The germline V and J ends were trimmed by 3 bases and 1 base, with 7 bases remaining between them. The CDR3 region has the DNA TGTGCCAGCAGTTTTGGGCAGTCCTACGAGCAGTACTTC. This translates into CASSFGQSYEQYF.